Listed here are 29 T cell receptor beta chains from one sample, sequenced in a study of long-term antiretroviral therapy in people with HIV. The run of the v3.0 immunoSEQ assay was at survey level. This table comes from immunoSEQ multiplex PCR, and its TCRdb copy is limited to in-frame clones, with some not included. The table includes 20,000 to 25,000 clones, around four fifths detected once. Sequenced here: unsorted PBMCs, sampled roughly 4 years after starting antiretroviral therapy. The receptors come from a man aged 18 to 35 with HIV.

This clone occurred once. The V call is TRBV4-1, the J call TRBJ1-4; D may be TRBD1 (5 bases). The ends were cut back, 3 bases at V and 8 bases at J, with 16 bases in the middle. The CDR3 runs to 15 residues. The germline CDR1 and CDR2 sequences are MGHRA and YSYEKL. CDR3 in amino acids: CASSQPRERDEKLFF. The CDR3 coding sequence is TGCGCCAGCAGCCAGCCTCGGGAACGGGACGAAAAACTGTTTTTT.

The gene calls are TRBV6-1 and TRBJ2-5; 9 bases match TRBD1. The CDR3 covers 13 residues. J lost 4 bases, V lost 7 bases, and 4 bases had no gene match. Germline CDR1 MNHNS, CDR2 SASEGT. The CDR3 DNA is TGTGCCAGCACTTCGGACAGGGGAGAGACCCAGTACTTC. Its protein is CASTSDRGETQYF.

The chain links TRBV11-2 to TRBJ2-5; 9 bases line up with TRBD2. The trim removed 4 bases at V and 7 bases at J, leaving 10 bases unmatched. CDR1 and CDR2 (germline): SGHAT, FQNNGV. The CDR3 has 15 amino acids. The CDR3 reads CASSSSGGPSGTQYF. CDR3 DNA sequence: TGTGCCAGCAGCTCGAGCGGGGGGCCTTCAGGGACCCAGTACTTC.

The chain carries TRBV27 and TRBJ2-1, with D tentatively TRBD1 (5 bases). The germline V gene has CDR1 MNHEY and CDR2 SMNVEV (reference sequence). The CDR3 contains 10 residues. The ends were cut back, 9 bases at V and 9 bases at J, with 9 bases in the middle. This CDR3 is CARGRLEQFF. In nucleotides, the CDR3 is TGTGCCAGGGGGCGCCTTGAGCAGTTCTTC.

This clone was seen a single time. This chain uses TRBV10-3 with TRBJ2-5; perhaps D is TRBD1 or TRBD2 (5 bases each). The germline CDR1 and CDR2 sequences are ENHRY and SYGVKD. The CDR3 has 14 residues. V was cut by 11 bases and J by 5 bases, with 21 bases left in between. CDR3 bases: TGTGCCGTGTCTACGGGAAGGGGCGGGGAGACCCAGTACTTC. Protein sequence: CAVSTGRGGETQYF.

V usage is TRBV4-2 and J usage is TRBJ1-5; 9 bases fit TRBD1. The CDR3 runs to 16 residues. V shed 3 bases, J shed 4 bases, and the junction held 7 bases outside the gene matches. Per the germline V gene, CDR1 is LGHNA and CDR2 is YNFKEQ. The CDR3 loop is CASSQLGTGPNQPQHF. CDR3 nucleotides: TGTGCCAGCAGCCAGTTAGGGACAGGGCCTAATCAGCCCCAGCATTTT.

This chain uses TRBV28 with TRBJ2-1; TRBD1 might be the D (6 bases). V lost 4 bases, J lost 5 bases, and 15 bases lay in between. Germline V CDR1 and CDR2: MDHEN, SYDVKM. The CDR3 runs 15 residues. Here the CDR3 DNA reads TGTGCCAGCAGTTCCCCAGGGGACCGGGACAATGAGCAGTTCTTC. Translated: CASSSPGDRDNEQFF.

The DNA for the CDR3 is TGTGCCAGCAGTTACTCTGAAGGACGGAATGAAAAACTGTTTTTT. This gives the protein CASSYSEGRNEKLFF. The chain combines TRBV6-6 with TRBJ1-4; no clear D gene. Trimming took off 0 bases at V and 5 bases at J, with 10 bases between the two ends. The CDR3 is made up of 15 amino acids. Germline assignment: CDR1 MNHNY and CDR2 SVGAGI (reference sequence).

A single count supports this clone. The chain uses TRBV18 and TRBJ2-5; no reliable D call. V was cut by 1 base and J by 2 bases, with 11 bases left in between. Germline V CDR1 and CDR2: KGHSH, LQKENI. CDR3 length: 15 residues. CDR3 nucleotides: TGTGCCAGCTCACCACAATCGACGAGGCAAGAGACCCAGTACTTC. Translated, it gives CASSPQSTRQETQYF.

This clone showed up just once. CDR3 DNA sequence: TGTGCCAGCAGCCAATTAGCGGGGGGTGGGTACAATGAGCAGTTCTTC. Its translation is CASSQLAGGGYNEQFF. The chain combines TRBV4-2 with TRBJ2-1; 10 bases line up with TRBD2. V lost 2 bases, J lost 4 bases, and 5 bases stayed unmatched. The CDR3 sequence is 16 residues long. Germline lookup yields CDR1 LGHNA and CDR2 YNFKEQ.

The rearrangement links TRBV10-3 to TRBJ2-1; D remains ambiguous. CDR1 and CDR2 (germline): ENHRY, SYGVKD. The V end lost 4 bases, the J end lost 7 bases, and 8 bases lay between the germline ends. The CDR3 is 12 residues long. The CDR3 reads CAISAPGNEQFF. CDR3 DNA sequence: TGTGCCATCAGTGCCCCTGGGAATGAGCAGTTCTTC.

V gene TRBV7-8 combines with J gene TRBJ2-1; D is undetermined. This CDR3 is built from 17 residues. In germline, CDR1 is SGHVS, CDR2 FQNEAQ. Trimming removed 2 bases from V and 4 bases from J, with 18 bases in between. Here the CDR3 DNA reads TGTGCCAGCAGCTTAACTGCCCGTCCAACCCAGTACAATGAGCAGTTCTTC. Its protein product is CASSLTARPTQYNEQFF.

The chain couples TRBV5-5 to TRBJ2-7; a weak D match, TRBD1 (7 bases). V lost 2 bases and J lost 7, with 19 bases in between. In germline, CDR1 is SGHKS, CDR2 YYEKEE (reference sequence). The CDR3 consists of 15 residues. The CDR3 sequence is CASSLTPTGAGEQYF. The CDR3 region has the DNA TGTGCCAGCAGCTTAACACCAACAGGGGCGGGAGAGCAGTACTTC.

The gene calls are TRBV11-2 and TRBJ1-1; 7 bases line up with TRBD1. The junction had 5 bases not matched to a gene; V was cut back by 5 bases and J by 2 bases. The CDR3 consists of 14 residues. Per germline, CDR1 SGHAT and CDR2 FQNNGV. This CDR3 reads CASSLGTDNTEAFF. CDR3 coding DNA: TGTGCCAGCAGCCTTGGGACAGATAACACTGAAGCTTTCTTT.

CDR3 loop: CASSSGAKWGYTF. Written as DNA, the CDR3 is TGTGCCAGCAGCTCTGGGGCCAAATGGGGCTACACCTTC. This chain joins TRBV5-8 and TRBJ1-2; possible D gene TRBD1, 5 bases. From germline, CDR1 is SGHTS and CDR2 YDEGEE. This CDR3 is built from 13 residues. V dropped 3 bases and J dropped 8 bases, with 14 bases sitting between them. Combining the CDR3 with reference TRBV5-8 and TRBJ1-2 gives the whole variable domain EAGVTQSPTHLIKTRGQQATLRCSPISGHTSVYWYQQALGLGLQFLLWYDEGEERNRGNFPPRFSGRQFPNYSSELNVNALELEDSALYLCASSSGAKWGYTFGSGTRLTVV.

The chain employs TRBV7-9 and TRBJ1-1, with 7 bases that match TRBD1. The germline V gene has CDR1 SEHNR and CDR2 FQNEAQ (reference sequence). This CDR3 spans 12 amino acids. V shed 5 bases, J shed 8 bases, and the junction held 5 bases outside the gene matches. The CDR3 region is CASSPQGPEAFF. CDR3 DNA sequence: TGTGCCAGCAGCCCACAGGGGCCCGAAGCTTTCTTT.

The V call is TRBV6-1, the J call TRBJ2-7; D gene ambiguous. Per the germline V gene, CDR1 is MNHNS and CDR2 is SASEGT. This CDR3 spans 12 amino acids. V gave up 1 base and J gave up 7 bases, with 8 bases separating them. For the CDR3, the DNA is TGTGCCAGCAGTGAAGTCTATGGGGAGCAGTACGTC. Protein sequence: CASSEVYGEQYV.

The chain couples TRBV23-1 to TRBJ2-7, with 8 bases identical to TRBD1. TRBV23-1 is an ORF for which the function is uncertain. V lost 3 bases, J lost 5 bases, and 0 bases stayed unmatched. This CDR3 region has 12 residues. This CDR3 reads CASSQTGDEQYF. The CDR3, as DNA: TGCGCCAGCAGTCAGACAGGGGACGAGCAGTACTTC.

The chain couples TRBV7-9 to TRBJ1-4, with a tentative D call TRBD1 (5 bases). Germline V CDR1 and CDR2: SEHNR, FQNEAQ (reference sequence). V was cut by 8 bases and J by 7 bases, with 14 bases left in between. The CDR3 runs 13 residues. CDR3 DNA: TGTGCCAGCGTAGACGGTGGGGGTGAAAAACTGTTTTTT. Protein sequence: CASVDGGGEKLFF.

The chain combines TRBV6-5 with TRBJ1-3, with D tentatively TRBD1 (5 bases). CDR1 and CDR2 from the germline V gene are MNHEY and SVGAGI. The ends were cut back, 5 bases at V and 5 bases at J, with 13 bases in the middle. This CDR3 is 14 amino acids long. CDR3 loop: CASSPGRSRNTIYF. CDR3 nucleotides: TGTGCCAGCAGTCCGGGACGTTCGAGAAACACCATATATTTT.

The V and J genes are TRBV5-1 and TRBJ2-7; D call uncertain. Germline CDR1 is SGHRS and CDR2 is YFSETQ. V was pared by 2 bases and J by 0 bases, with 12 bases between. The CDR3 totals 15 residues. CDR3 in amino acids: CASSLRVHRSYEQYV. CDR3 bases: TGCGCCAGCAGCTTAAGGGTCCATCGCTCCTACGAGCAGTACGTC.

The chain links TRBV5-1 to TRBJ1-6, with D uncertain. V shed 3 bases and J shed 7 bases, with 8 bases lying between them. This CDR3 has 13 amino acids. The germline CDR1 and CDR2 sequences are SGHRS and YFSETQ. The CDR3 DNA reads as TGCGCCAGCAGCTCGGCTGAGAATTCACCCCTCCACTTT. It encodes CASSSAENSPLHF. Drawing the rest from reference TRBV5-1 and TRBJ1-6, the complete variable domain is KAGVTQTPRYLIKTRGQQVTLSCSPISGHRSVSWYQQTPGQGLQFLFEYFSETQRNKGNFPGRFSGRQFSNSRSEMNVSTLELGDSALYLCASSSAENSPLHFGNGTRLTVT.

V gene TRBV9 combines with J gene TRBJ1-6; tentatively, D is TRBD1 (6 bases). Germline loops: CDR1 SGDLS, CDR2 YYNGEE. V was cut by 3 bases and J by 4 bases, with 8 bases left in between. This CDR3 is 14 amino acids long. CDR3 sequence: CASSGTAYNSPLHF. CDR3 DNA sequence: TGTGCCAGCAGCGGGACAGCTTATAATTCACCCCTCCACTTT. Filled out from reference TRBV9 and TRBJ1-6, the complete variable domain reads DSGVTQTPKHLITATGQRVTLRCSPRSGDLSVYWYQQSLDQGLQFLIQYYNGEERAKGNILERFSAQQFPDLHSELNLSSLELGDSALYFCASSGTAYNSPLHFGNGTRLTVT.

V usage is TRBV5-6 and J usage is TRBJ1-1, with D perhaps matching TRBD1 (6 bases). There are 15 residues in the CDR3. Trimming took 6 bases from V and 4 from J, leaving 19 bases between them. In germline, CDR1 is SGHDT, CDR2 YYEEEE. The DNA for the CDR3 is TGTGCCAGCATCTCCTCCGGGGGGGCACGCACTGAAGCTTTCTTT. Its translation is CASISSGGARTEAFF.

The chain links TRBV6-5 to TRBJ1-5, with D perhaps TRBD1 (5 bases). This CDR3 comprises 14 residues. Germline V gene sequence: CDR1 MNHEY, CDR2 SVGAGI. V gave up 5 bases and J gave up 7 bases, with 15 bases separating them. The CDR3, as DNA: TGTGCCAGCAGTCAGTCAGGGTGGGGGCAGCCCCAGCATTTT. It encodes CASSQSGWGQPQHF.

In its sample, this clone was seen once. The chain recombines TRBV27 with TRBJ1-1, with D possibly TRBD1 on 5 matching bases. The germline V gene encodes CDR1 MNHEY and CDR2 SMNVEV (reference sequence). The CDR3 is made up of 15 amino acids. The V end was cut by 0 bases, the J end by 2 bases, with 10 bases between. Here the CDR3 reads CASSLSAGLNTEAFF. CDR3 bases: TGTGCCAGCAGTTTATCGGCAGGGTTAAACACTGAAGCTTTCTTT.

V and J are TRBV28 and TRBJ1-2; a possible D gene is TRBD1 (6 bases). The CDR3 is made up of 13 amino acids. Germline V lookup: CDR1 MDHEN, CDR2 SYDVKM. Between the trimmed V and J ends, which lost 7 bases and 2 bases, there was a span of 11 bases. The CDR3 nucleotides are TGTGCCAGCACCACAGGGTGGAACTATGGCTACACCTTC. The encoded protein is CASTTGWNYGYTF.

This clone has only one observation. This chain links TRBV2 with TRBJ2-5, with D perhaps TRBD2 (7 bases). This CDR3 has 15 amino acids. In germline, CDR1 is SNHLY, CDR2 FYNNEI. V lost 4 bases and J 5 bases, leaving 17 bases between the germline ends. The CDR3 sequence: CASSVGGPGWETQYF. CDR3 DNA: TGTGCCAGCAGTGTCGGGGGGCCCGGGTGGGAGACCCAGTACTTC.

This clone was detected only a few times. The CDR3 is CASSTSGGSYEQYV. In DNA, the CDR3 is TGTGCCAGCTCGACTAGCGGGGGGTCCTACGAGCAGTACGTC. The rearrangement joins TRBV28 to TRBJ2-7, with TRBD2 matching 13 bases. CDR1 MDHEN and CDR2 SYDVKM come from the germline V gene. The CDR3 is made up of 14 amino acids. J lost 1 base, V lost 8 bases, and 2 bases had no gene match.